One sample yielded the 22 T cell receptor beta chains listed below, sequenced in a study of blood T cells in healthy people across ages. Then a second PCR, running roughly 7 to 11 cycles, was carried out with a sample-barcoded 5' primer and a J-beta primer mix. Via MiXCR, TCRdb re-called the 5' RACE reads, giving one row per CDR3 protein. The sample consists of about a million distinct CDR3 sequences, 45% to 60% of them appearing once. The sequencing input was blood. These receptors all come from a woman in her fifties or sixties in good health.

This clonotype was recorded a few times. The chain recombines TRBV5-6 with TRBJ2-3; 7 nucleotides line up with TRBD2. Germline assignment: CDR1 SGHDT and CDR2 YYEEEE. The CDR3 has 15 amino acids. After removal of 4 bases from V and 2 bases from J, the junction contained 7 bases not matched to a gene. Here the CDR3 DNA reads TGTGCCAGCAGCACACCTAGCGGTCACACAGATACGCAGTATTTT. This sequence encodes CASSTPSGHTDTQYF.

The chain combines TRBV4-3 with TRBJ2-3, with 8 bases identical to TRBD2. Losses at the gene ends were 4 bases for V and 5 bases for J; bases not matched to a gene: 8. This CDR3 region has 15 residues. Germline V gene data show CDR1 as LGHNA and CDR2 as YSLEER. CDR3 in DNA: TGCGCCAGCAGCCCCCGGGCGGGAGGACAAGATACGCAGTATTTT. This sequence encodes CASSPRAGGQDTQYF.

This clonotype came up a few times. V gene TRBV28 combines with J gene TRBJ2-1; 12 positions agree with TRBD2. Germline V gene lookup returns CDR1 MDHEN and CDR2 SYDVKM. Trimming cost V 6 bases and J 8 bases; bases outside gene matches: 14. The CDR3 runs to 17 residues. The CDR3 nucleotides are TGTGCCAGCAGCCCCTTCTGGATGACTAGCGGGAGATATGAGCAGTTCTTC. Translating gives CASSPFWMTSGRYEQFF. Variable domain in full (rest from reference TRBV28 and TRBJ2-1): DVKVTQSSRYLVKRTGEKVFLECVQDMDHENMFWYRQDPGLGLRLIYFSYDVKMKEKGDIPEGYSVSREKKERFSLILESASTNQTSMYLCASSPFWMTSGRYEQFFGPGTRLTVL.

This clonotype occurred a few times. The V gene is TRBV13, the J gene TRBJ2-7; either TRBD1 or TRBD2 may fit D (5 bases each). The CDR3 extends over 14 amino acids. Germline V gene lookup returns CDR1 PRHDT and CDR2 FYEKMQ (reference sequence). Between the trimmed V and J ends, which lost 5 bases and 6 bases, there was a span of 17 bases. CDR3 in DNA: TGTGCCAGCAGCAGAGGGACCGGCATAAGCGAGCAGTACTTC. This sequence encodes CASSRGTGISEQYF. Complete variable domain (other parts from reference TRBV13 and TRBJ2-7): AAGVIQSPRHLIKEKRETATLKCYPIPRHDTVYWYQQGPGQDPQFLISFYEKMQSDKGSIPDRFSAQQFSDYHSELNMSSLELGDSALYFCASSRGTGISEQYFGPGTRLTVT.

V and J are TRBV7-6 and TRBJ2-5; D possibly corresponds to TRBD1 (5 bases). The DNA end favors TRBJ2-7, so the J call may be wrong. The CDR3 sequence is 13 residues long. Germline V gene sequence: CDR1 SGHVS, CDR2 FNYEAQ. The CDR3 is CASSSYRTCEQYF. The CDR3 DNA follows: TGTGCCAGCAGCTCATACAGGACCTGCGAGCAGTACTTC.

This clonotype was picked up a small number of times. This chain joins TRBV4-1 and TRBJ2-3; D call uncertain. The CDR3 runs 16 residues. V was shortened by 4 bases and J by 2 bases, with 16 bases between the two germline ends. Germline V gene data show CDR1 as MGHRA and CDR2 as YSYEKL. CDR3 protein: CASSLSHGESTDTQYF. In DNA form, the CDR3 reads TGCGCCAGCAGCCTGAGCCACGGAGAGTCCACAGATACGCAGTATTTT.

Only a few counts were recorded for this clonotype. The V call is TRBV12-3 or TRBV12-4, the J call TRBJ2-1, with a weak D call TRBD1 (6 bases). The CDR3 is made up of 18 amino acids. Trimming stripped 7 bases from V and 0 bases from J, with 22 bases between. CDR3 residues: CASTHSRWGPSSYNEQFF. In nucleotides, the CDR3 is TGTGCCAGCACTCACTCCAGGTGGGGGCCCAGCTCCTACAATGAGCAGTTCTTC.

The genes are TRBV5-1 and TRBJ2-7, with D maybe TRBD1 (5 bases). Trimming left V 4 bases short and J 2 bases short, with 16 bases between. The germline V gene has CDR1 SGHRS and CDR2 YFSETQ. CDR3 length: 15 residues. The CDR3 here is CASSHGHSNTYEQYF. The DNA for the CDR3 is TGCGCCAGCAGCCATGGACACTCTAATACCTACGAGCAGTACTTC.

V usage is TRBV7-2 and J usage is TRBJ1-1; D ambiguous. Germline V gene lookup returns CDR1 SGHTA and CDR2 FQGNSA. The CDR3 has 14 residues. Deletions cut 6 bases from V and 0 bases from J, with 11 bases between. The CDR3 is CASRLVGLNTEAFF. In DNA form, the CDR3 reads TGTGCCAGCAGATTGGTAGGGTTGAACACTGAAGCTTTCTTT. Combining the CDR3 with reference TRBV7-2 and TRBJ1-1 gives the whole variable domain GAGVSQSPSNKVTEKGKDVELRCDPISGHTALYWYRQSLGQGLEFLIYFQGNSAPDKSGLPSDRFSAERTGGSVSTLTIQRTQQEDSAVYLCASRLVGLNTEAFFGQGTRLTVV.

The chain joins TRBV2 to TRBJ2-3; a possible D gene is TRBD2 (6 bases). The CDR3 has 10 residues. V lost 10 bases to trimming and J lost 14 bases, with 16 bases between them. Germline V gene lookup returns CDR1 SNHLY and CDR2 FYNNEI. The CDR3 DNA follows: TGTGCCAACACTAGCAGAGGTCTGTATTTT. As protein: CANTSRGLYF.

The DNA for the CDR3 is TGCAGTGCCCTTTCACTAGCGGTAGCCAAAAACATTCAGTACTTC. Its protein product is CSALSLAVAKNIQYF. This sequence joins TRBV20-1 and TRBJ2-4; 8 nucleotides align to TRBD2. This CDR3 region has 15 residues. V was pared by 6 bases and J by 0 bases, with 7 bases of the junction left unmatched. Germline V gene data show CDR1 as DFQATT and CDR2 as SNEGSKA (reference sequence).

The V and J genes are TRBV27 and TRBJ2-7, with D perhaps matching TRBD2 (6 bases). The germline V gene encodes CDR1 MNHEY and CDR2 SMNVEV (reference sequence). Trimming cost V 5 bases and J 2 bases, with 19 bases left between them. This CDR3 region has 16 residues. CDR3 residues: CASSAPLGGIPYEQYF. CDR3 coding DNA: TGTGCCAGCAGTGCGCCCCTGGGCGGGATACCCTACGAGCAGTACTTC.

The chain is built from TRBV3-1 and TRBJ2-1; 8 positions agree with TRBD2. Germline loops: CDR1 LGHDT, CDR2 YNNKEL (reference sequence). This CDR3 spans 13 amino acids. Trimming cost V 3 bases and J 12 bases; bases outside gene matches: 7. The CDR3 reads CASSQFSGKAQFF. The CDR3 DNA reads as TGTGCCAGCAGCCAGTTTAGCGGGAAGGCGCAGTTCTTC.

The genes are TRBV27 and TRBJ2-7; D perhaps matches TRBD1 (5 bases). The CDR3 contains 13 residues. V lost 5 bases to trimming and J lost 4 bases, with 12 bases between them. Per germline, CDR1 MNHEY and CDR2 SMNVEV (reference sequence). The CDR3 protein is CASSVKTAYEQYF. The CDR3 bases are TGTGCCAGCAGTGTAAAGACAGCTTACGAGCAGTACTTC.

The J gene is TRBJ1-2, the V gene TRBV4-3; the match to TRBD1 covers 7 bases. This CDR3 is built from 15 residues. Germline CDR1 LGHNA, CDR2 YSLEER. J was trimmed by 5 bases and V by 1 base; bases with no gene match: 7. The CDR3 region has the DNA TGCGCCAGCAGCCAAGGGACAGGTAGCCCTTATGGCTACACCTTC. This sequence encodes CASSQGTGSPYGYTF.

The rearrangement joins TRBV5-1 to TRBJ1-2; D is unresolved. The CDR3 has 15 amino acids. In germline, CDR1 is SGHRS, CDR2 YFSETQ. V lost 1 base to trimming and J lost 0 bases, with 10 bases between them. CDR3 nucleotide sequence: TGCGCCAGCAGCTTGTACGACGGACCTAACTATGGCTACACCTTC. It specifies CASSLYDGPNYGYTF.

This clonotype appeared a single time. V gene TRBV11-2 combines with J gene TRBJ2-3; 7 bases agree with TRBD1. The CDR3 runs 15 residues. The V segment lost 6 bases and the J segment 4 bases; nucleotides outside the gene matches: 10. Looked up from germline, CDR1 is SGHAT and CDR2 is FQNNGV. The CDR3 region is CASSSRLTGSDTQYF. As DNA, the CDR3 is TGTGCCAGCAGTTCTCGATTGACAGGGTCAGATACGCAGTATTTT.

This clonotype came up once. This sequence joins TRBV3-1 and TRBJ2-4; D remains ambiguous. This CDR3 has 16 amino acids. The ends were cut back, 4 bases at V and 0 bases at J, with 13 bases in the middle. Germline lookup yields CDR1 LGHDT and CDR2 YNNKEL (reference sequence). CDR3 nucleotide sequence: TGTGCCAGCAGCCGAGGCTACAGTCTAGCCAAAAACATTCAGTACTTC. This gives the protein CASSRGYSLAKNIQYF.

The genes are TRBV9 and TRBJ2-7, with D possibly TRBD2 on 5 matching bases. The ends were cut back, 4 bases at V and 0 bases at J, with 17 bases in the middle. Germline assignment: CDR1 SGDLS and CDR2 YYNGEE. This CDR3 is 16 amino acids long. Here the CDR3 reads CASSIPSAAPSYEQYF. CDR3 DNA: TGTGCCAGCAGCATACCGTCAGCGGCCCCCTCCTACGAGCAGTACTTC.

This clonotype showed up just once. The gene calls are TRBV12-3 or TRBV12-4 and TRBJ2-3, with no clear D. V was cut by 5 bases and J by 3 bases, with 12 bases left in between. This CDR3 contains 14 residues. The CDR3 is CASSIPLGTDTQYF. CDR3 sequence (DNA): TGTGCCAGCAGTATCCCACTTGGTACAGATACGCAGTATTTT.

This chain uses TRBV9 with TRBJ2-3, with TRBD1 matching over 8 bases. This CDR3 has 15 residues. V trimming: 7 bases; J trimming: 5 bases; junction bases outside the gene matches: 12. Germline V CDR1 and CDR2: SGDLS, YYNGEE. Written as DNA, the CDR3 is TGTGCCAGCGCAGCCAAGAGACAGGGGCTAGATACGCAGTATTTT. Its protein product is CASAAKRQGLDTQYF. The complete variable domain, with remaining parts taken from reference TRBV9 and TRBJ2-3, reads DSGVTQTPKHLITATGQRVTLRCSPRSGDLSVYWYQQSLDQGLQFLIQYYNGEERAKGNILERFSAQQFPDLHSELNLSSLELGDSALYFCASAAKRQGLDTQYFGPGTRLTVL.

This chain links TRBV24-1 with TRBJ2-3; TRBD2 agrees at 8 bases. The trim removed 1 base at V and 4 bases at J, leaving 9 bases unmatched. Germline loops: CDR1 KGHDR, CDR2 SFDVKD. CDR3 length: 17 amino acids. CDR3 in DNA: TGTGCCACCAGTGATTTATCGGTAGCGGGATGGGCAGATACGCAGTATTTT. Amino acid sequence: CATSDLSVAGWADTQYF.